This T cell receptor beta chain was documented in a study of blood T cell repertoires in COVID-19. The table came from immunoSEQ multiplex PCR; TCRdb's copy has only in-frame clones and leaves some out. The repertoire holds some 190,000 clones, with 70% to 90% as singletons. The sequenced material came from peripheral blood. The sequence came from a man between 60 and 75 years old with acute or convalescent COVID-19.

CDR3 region: CASRGHRDPKNEQFF. The CDR3 nucleotides are TGTGCCAGTAGGGGACACCGGGACCCCAAGAATGAGCAGTTCTTC. The V gene is TRBV19, the J gene TRBJ2-1; possibly TRBD1 for D (6 bases). The CDR3 length is 15 residues. CDR1 and CDR2 from the germline V gene are LNHDA and SQIVND (reference sequence). Trimming shortened V by 6 bases and J by 7 bases, and 19 bases separated the two germline ends.